This T cell receptor (beta chain) is drawn from a study of cytomegalovirus exposure and HLA in healthy donors. In the case of this clone: Its antigen remains unknown.

General study findings and limits: A later analysis linked a missense variant in DCLRE1C to the trimming of TCR beta V and J genes. Usually a TCR sequence was rare, but some public TCRs were found in many donors. Roughly uniform sequencing depth across donors was assumed, possibly incorrectly.

Samples came from healthy bone marrow donors. The CDR3 loop spans 16 amino acids. V was clipped by 3 bases and J by 1 base, with 12 bases between them. Germline assignment: CDR1 LNHDA and CDR2 SQIVND (reference sequence). Primers: 60 Vbeta forward and 13 Jbeta reverse. Method: immunoSEQ multiplex PCR; TCRdb's copy keeps in-frame clones and lacks some. Of around 140,000 clones listed, 55% to 80% are singletons. This clonotype was obtained from a woman aged 40 to 50 in good health and CMV-seronegative. The J gene is TRBJ2-2, the V gene TRBV19; a possible D gene is TRBD1 (6 bases). Source material: PBMCs. As DNA, the CDR3 is TGTGCCAGTAGTATTCGACAGGCTAAGAACACCGGGGAGCTGTTTTTT. Protein: CASSIRQAKNTGELFF.